This T cell receptor beta chain emerged from a study of T-cell memory formation after mild COVID-19. MiXCR, run by TCRdb on the 5' RACE reads, gives a single entry per CDR3 protein. The sample lists over 250,000 distinct CDR3 sequences, less than 20% seen once, with 22% in the top ten. In this sample, this clonotype turned up a few times. The CDR3 is made up of 19 amino acids. The germline V gene encodes CDR1 MNHEY and CDR2 SMNVEV (reference sequence). Trimming removed 1 base from V and 7 bases from J; junction bases left unmatched: 16. This receptor was obtained from a man younger than 30 who had mild COVID-19 (a few samples of this study predate the infection). Cell type and time point are not known. The specimen sequenced was PBMCs or a T cell subset sorted from them (not recorded which). The chain has TRBV27 and TRBJ2-2, with TRBD1 matching over 9 bases. CDR3 sequence reads: CASSLFSFSGQGYSGELFF. DNA of the CDR3: TGTGCCAGCAGTTTATTTTCATTTTCGGGACAGGGTTACAGCGGGGAGCTGTTTTTT.